This T cell receptor (beta chain) was identified in a study of T cell repertoires in ileal Crohn's disease (dated by TCRdb to between 2017 and 2020). Turning to the overall study: At the time of surgery, roughly 40% of patients were active smokers, and the median duration of disease was about 8.5 years. Surgery was performed for a complication in all patients, with stricturing disease in roughly 60% and penetrating disease in approximately 40%. Postoperative therapy was given to about half of the patients, with thiopurines administered to over 10 patients and anti-TNF agents administered to some 17 patients. TCR repertoire analysis was done in 55 to 70 Crohn's disease patients from a prospective multicentre cohort. The study was conducted in parallel with a multicentre cohort that was designed to identify predictors of early endoscopic recurrence following ileocolonic resection. Endoscopic postoperative recurrence was defined as a Rutgeerts score above i0. A total of 170 or so mucosal samples from roughly 57 patients were sequenced, collected from several sites on the surgical specimen and at postoperative endoscopy.

Sequences SGHVS (CDR1) and FQNEAQ (CDR2) are obtained from the germline V gene. V sheds 1 base and J sheds 2 bases, leaving 11 bases between their ends. The CDR3, cysteine through phenylalanine, is 16 amino acids long. Of all the DNA, just the CDR3 is kept, 48 bases in frame from base 1. Adults with ileal or ileocolonic Crohn's disease and an indication for ileocolonic resection were eligible for inclusion. Whole ileal mucosal biopsies were kept frozen at -80 degrees C prior to DNA extraction. Genomic DNA was extracted from frozen whole biopsies using a TRizol-based method and was quantified with a NanoDrop 2000 spectrophotometer. This clone was counted between two and nine times. Its antigen is still unknown. No base qualities exist here, and no much larger clone lies one base off it. For commercial TCRB immunosequencing, 450 to 550 nanograms of biopsy DNA were submitted for each sample. Adaptive Biotechnology amplified the CDR3 regions from genomic DNA with a two-step multiplex PCR designed to control amplification bias. The first PCR used primers for every V and J gene segment; the second PCR added barcodes and Illumina adapters. CDR3 libraries were sequenced on an Illumina instrument. Per the authors' processing: Analysis combined the vendor-provided pipelines with custom analysis of raw data in R/Bioconductor under R version 3.3.0. Clonality, which ranges from 0 to 1, was calculated as the inverse of the normalised Shannon entropy across all productive clones. High-frequency clones were defined as the share of the repertoire occupied by the top 100 clones, with only clones passing a 95% confidence test being retained. Repertoire diversity was measured with the Simpson index, and overlap between samples was measured with the Morisita-Horn index. As stored in TCRdb, this immuneACCESS dataset retains in-frame rearrangements with V and J assigned. A fraction of the clones does not appear; measured against another copy, unresolved V genes explain less than half of the discrepancy, and the remainder lacks a known reason. D and trimming come from the DNA, and the V and J calls and clone size come from that table. For this sample the table gives about 4,300 clones, of which about three quarters were detected only once. Of the sample, about 15% falls within the top ten clones.

Study-level results and caveats: A significantly higher proportion of clonal expansions was observed in active smokers at surgery than in non-smokers (about 25% vs 18%, p=0.02). Compared with CD4 T cells, sorted CD8 T cells contained more high-frequency clones, which suggests that the mucosal expansions were mostly CD8. Higher percentages of high-frequency clones at the time of surgery were linked to endoscopic recurrence, and every patient with clonality above 26.8% (18/57) had recurrence. Mucosal CD4 and CD8 T cells were sorted and sequenced only in a subgroup of patients, whose size was not stated.

This TCR derives from an adult with Crohn's disease. The rearrangement combines TRBV7-8 with TRBJ2-2; TRBD1 is a weak D gene call, 6 bases matching. Sequenced: ileal tissue. The sequence in DNA is TGTGCCAGCAGCTTAGAAGGGACAACAAACACCGGGGAGCTGTTTTTT. The encoded protein is CASSLEGTTNTGELFF. Outside the CDR3, residues come from the reference TRBV7-8 and TRBJ2-2 proteins, so the full variable domain is: GAGVSQSPRYKVAKRGQDVALRCDPISGHVSLFWYQQALGQGPEFLTYFQNEAQLDKSGLPSDRFFAERPEGSVSTLKIQRTQQEDSAVYLCASSLEGTTNTGELFFGEGSRLTVL.